The T cell receptor beta chain described here comes from a study of T cell repertoires in cytomegalovirus infection. Study at large: Indications came from public TCR beta signatures; they pointed to CMV infection and to a matching HLA type. Study-wide points: In two of eight donors, the top clonotype was HLA-C-restricted CMV-specific. Carriers of CMV and the relevant HLA type were discriminated by public TCR beta frequency.

The CDR3 length is 15 residues. Germline V gene data show CDR1 as SEHNR and CDR2 as FQNEAQ (reference sequence). V shed 3 bases and J shed 2 bases, with 13 bases lying between them. TCRdb analysed the reads with MiXCR anew, one entry per CDR3 protein. Of 450,000 to 550,000 distinct CDR3 sequences detected, 16% appear once; the ten largest clones hold 20% to 30%. In its sample, this clonotype was seen many times. Antigen unknown. The rearrangement uses TRBV7-9 and TRBJ1-1; D is uncertain. The source of this sequence is a human donor in good health (CMV status not recorded). Some clones in this sample may be carry-over from other donors' samples. Sequencing input: CD8+ T cells from PBMCs. CDR3 nucleotide sequence: TGTGCCAGCAGCTTTCCCGCGGGCCTAAACACTGAAGCTTTCTTT. It encodes CASSFPAGLNTEAFF. Combining the CDR3 with reference TRBV7-9 and TRBJ1-1 gives the whole variable domain DTGVSQNPRHKITKRGQNVTFRCDPISEHNRLYWYRQTLGQGPEFLTYFQNEAQLEKSRLLSDRFSAERPKGSFSTLEIQRTEQGDSAMYLCASSFPAGLNTEAFFGQGTRLTVV.